This passage covers 15 T cell receptor beta chains from one sample sequenced in a study of T cell responses to AZD1222 COVID-19 vaccine. The repertoire was sequenced with immunoSEQ multiplex PCR; TCRdb's copy has only in-frame clones and lacks some. The repertoire holds under 200,000 clones, with 87% as singletons. Here the sequenced sample was peripheral blood, taken 28 days after the second AZD1222 dose. These receptors were collected from an adult who received the AZD1222 COVID-19 vaccine.

This clone was observed once. The chain carries TRBV3-1 (or the pseudogene TRBV3-2) and TRBJ2-5, with a weak D call TRBD1 (5 bases). CDR3 length: 15 amino acids. Germline V gene lookup returns CDR1 LGHDT and CDR2 YNNKEL (reference sequence). Trimming cost V 0 bases and J 2 bases, with 10 bases left between them. CDR3 in DNA: TGTGCCAGCAGCCAAGATCAGGGTCCACAAGAGACCCAGTACTTC. Translating gives CASSQDQGPQETQYF.

This chain links TRBV7-9 with TRBJ2-5; TRBD2 agrees at 11 bases. The germline CDR1 and CDR2 sequences are SEHNR and FQNEAQ (reference sequence). V was clipped by 5 bases and J by 7 bases; unmatched bases: 12. This CDR3 comprises 16 residues. The CDR3 is CASSTPSGGPERTQYF. In nucleotides, the CDR3 is TGTGCCAGCAGCACCCCTAGCGGGGGGCCCGAAAGGACCCAGTACTTC.

The chain is built from TRBV5-5 and TRBJ1-5; D unclear. The CDR3 is made up of 15 amino acids. Looked up from germline, CDR1 is SGHKS and CDR2 is YYEKEE (reference sequence). V lost 1 base to trimming and J lost 5 bases, with 13 bases between them. The CDR3 DNA reads TGTGCCAGCAGCTTGTCCGAGGCCCTCCATCAGCCCCAGCATTTT. Protein product: CASSLSEALHQPQHF.

The V call is TRBV30, the J call TRBJ1-6; D perhaps matches TRBD1 (5 bases). Looked up from germline, CDR1 is GTSNPN and CDR2 is SVGIG (reference sequence). The CDR3 covers 15 residues. Trimming pared 2 bases from V and 5 bases from J, leaving 13 bases between. CDR3 loop: CAWSIQGTDNSPLHF. In DNA form, the CDR3 reads TGTGCCTGGAGTATCCAGGGTACCGATAATTCACCCCTCCACTTT.

The V call is TRBV7-8, the J call TRBJ2-2, with 8 bases that match TRBD2. Germline assignment: CDR1 SGHVS and CDR2 FQNEAQ. The CDR3 is 19 residues long. The ends lost 5 bases at V and 4 bases at J; junction bases unmatched: 18. The CDR3 spells CASSPPRGLAGGFTGELFF. CDR3 in DNA: TGTGCCAGCAGCCCACCCCGTGGGCTAGCGGGCGGTTTCACCGGGGAGCTGTTTTTT.

This clone was counted once. The V gene is TRBV5-1, the J gene TRBJ1-2; TRBD1 matches at 10 bases. The CDR3 has 16 residues. V dropped 2 bases and J dropped 1; count of bases not matched to a gene: 5. CDR1 is SGHRS, CDR2 YFSETQ, per germline. CDR3 amino acids: CASSFGTGEVNYGYTF. The CDR3 nucleotides read TGCGCCAGCAGCTTTGGGACAGGGGAGGTTAACTATGGCTACACCTTC.

CDR3 coding DNA: TGTGCCAGCAGTTTATACAATGAGCAGTTCTTC. This encodes CASSLYNEQFF. The chain recombines TRBV6-5 with TRBJ2-1; D is ambiguous. V dropped 4 bases and J dropped 4 bases, with 2 bases sitting between them. This CDR3 is built from 11 residues. CDR1 is MNHEY, CDR2 SVGAGI, per germline.

In its sample, this clone was seen once. The genes are TRBV6-2 or TRBV6-3 and TRBJ1-5; maybe TRBD1 (5 bases). Germline V gene sequence: CDR1 MNHEY, CDR2 SVGEGT. The V and J ends lost 3 bases and 1 base respectively, with 22 bases between them. This CDR3 spans 19 amino acids. The CDR3 DNA sequence: TGTGCCAGCAGTTATCTGACGGGGCCCCTGTCGGTAAGCAATCAGCCCCAGCATTTT. Its protein is CASSYLTGPLSVSNQPQHF.

The V call is TRBV4-2, the J call TRBJ2-7; D may be TRBD1 (5 bases). V lost 0 bases and J 5 bases, leaving 14 bases between the germline ends. This CDR3 contains 15 residues. The germline V gene encodes CDR1 LGHNA and CDR2 YNFKEQ. The DNA of the CDR3 is TGTGCCAGCAGCCAAGACAGGGTTGGGTTTAACGAGCAGTACTTC. Residues: CASSQDRVGFNEQYF.

The chain combines TRBV6-2 or TRBV6-3 with TRBJ1-2; perhaps TRBD1 as D (5 bases). CDR1 is MNHEY, CDR2 SVGEGT, per germline. The CDR3 consists of 14 residues. V was cut by 2 bases and J by 8 bases, with 15 bases left in between. The CDR3 region is CASSYGGGGYGYTF. The CDR3 region has the DNA TGTGCCAGCAGTTACGGCGGGGGGGGATACGGCTACACCTTC.

The chain joins TRBV23-1 to TRBJ2-3, with TRBD2 matching 10 bases. TRBV23-1 is sorted into the ORF group, with uncertain function. CDR3 size: 14 residues. J lost 8 bases, V lost 6 bases, and 8 bases had no gene match. The CDR3 DNA follows: TGCGCCAGCAGCCGGACTAGCGGACCGCCTACGCAGTATTTT. The encoded protein is CASSRTSGPPTQYF.

The J gene is TRBJ1-6, the V gene TRBV7-6; TRBD1 might be the D (6 bases). Trimming stripped 5 bases from V and 8 bases from J, with 10 bases between. CDR1 and CDR2 from the germline V gene are SGHVS and FNYEAQ. The CDR3 is 13 residues long. This chain's CDR3 is CASSVRQDSPLHF. The CDR3 bases are TGTGCCAGCAGCGTTAGACAGGATTCACCCCTCCACTTT.

V usage is TRBV7-8 and J usage is TRBJ1-1; D gene uncertain. The CDR3 is 15 amino acids. Germline V gives CDR1 SGHVS, CDR2 FQNEAQ. Trimming took 1 base from V and 0 from J, leaving 9 bases between them. CDR3: CASSLDGGMNTEAFF. DNA of the CDR3: TGTGCCAGCAGCTTAGATGGCGGCATGAACACTGAAGCTTTCTTT.

The chain employs TRBV6-5 and TRBJ1-1; D perhaps matches TRBD1 (5 bases). V was pared by 2 bases and J by 4 bases, with 8 bases between. The CDR3 extends over 13 amino acids. Per the germline V gene, CDR1 is MNHEY and CDR2 is SVGAGI. This CDR3 is CASSYAGATEAFF. Here the CDR3 DNA reads TGTGCCAGCAGTTACGCCGGGGCCACTGAAGCTTTCTTT.

The V and J genes are TRBV5-1 and TRBJ2-7; D may be TRBD1 (5 bases). There are 15 residues in the CDR3. Germline V CDR1 and CDR2: SGHRS, YFSETQ. The V and J ends lost 4 bases and 0 bases respectively, with 14 bases between them. In DNA form, the CDR3 reads TGCGCCAGCAGCCGGATGCAGGGAATCTCCTACGAGCAGTACTTC. It encodes CASSRMQGISYEQYF.